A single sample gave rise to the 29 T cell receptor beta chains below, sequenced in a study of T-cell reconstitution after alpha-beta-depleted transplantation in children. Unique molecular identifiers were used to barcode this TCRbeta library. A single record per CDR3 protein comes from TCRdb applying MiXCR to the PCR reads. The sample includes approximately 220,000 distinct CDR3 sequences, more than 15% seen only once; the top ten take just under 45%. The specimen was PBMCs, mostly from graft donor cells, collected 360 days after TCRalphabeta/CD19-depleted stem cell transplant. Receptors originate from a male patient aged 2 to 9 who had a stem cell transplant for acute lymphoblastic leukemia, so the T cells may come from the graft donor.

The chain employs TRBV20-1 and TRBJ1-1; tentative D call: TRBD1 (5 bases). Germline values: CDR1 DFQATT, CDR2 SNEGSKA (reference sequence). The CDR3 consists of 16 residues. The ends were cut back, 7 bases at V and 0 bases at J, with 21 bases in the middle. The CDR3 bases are TGCAGTGTTAGGGAAATCACCGGGGCTATGAACACTGAAGCTTTCTTT. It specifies CSVREITGAMNTEAFF.

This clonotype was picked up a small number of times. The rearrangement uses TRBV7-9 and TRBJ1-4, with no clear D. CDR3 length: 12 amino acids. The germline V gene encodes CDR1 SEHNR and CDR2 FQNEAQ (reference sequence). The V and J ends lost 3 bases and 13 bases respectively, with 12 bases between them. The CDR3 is CASSFGSGGLFF. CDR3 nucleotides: TGTGCCAGCAGCTTCGGATCCGGCGGACTGTTTTTT.

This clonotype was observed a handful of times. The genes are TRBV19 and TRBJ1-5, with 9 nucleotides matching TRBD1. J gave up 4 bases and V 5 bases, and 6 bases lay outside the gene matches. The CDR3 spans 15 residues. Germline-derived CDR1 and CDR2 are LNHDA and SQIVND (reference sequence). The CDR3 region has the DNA TGTGCCAGTAGTTCCCCGGGACAGGGAAATCAGCCCCAGCATTTT. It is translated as CASSSPGQGNQPQHF.

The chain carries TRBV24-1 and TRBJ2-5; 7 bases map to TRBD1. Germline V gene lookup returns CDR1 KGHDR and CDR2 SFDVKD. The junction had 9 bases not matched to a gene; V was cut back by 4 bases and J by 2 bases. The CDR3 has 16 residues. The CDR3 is CATSETGLGRQETQYF. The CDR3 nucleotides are TGTGCCACCAGTGAGACAGGGTTGGGGCGGCAAGAGACCCAGTACTTC.

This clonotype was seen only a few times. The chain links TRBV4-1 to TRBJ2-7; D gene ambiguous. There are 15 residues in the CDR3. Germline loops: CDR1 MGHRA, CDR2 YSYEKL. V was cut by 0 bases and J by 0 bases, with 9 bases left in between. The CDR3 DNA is TGCGCCAGCAGCCAAGAGGCCCGGAGCTCCTACGAGCAGTACTTC. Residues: CASSQEARSSYEQYF.

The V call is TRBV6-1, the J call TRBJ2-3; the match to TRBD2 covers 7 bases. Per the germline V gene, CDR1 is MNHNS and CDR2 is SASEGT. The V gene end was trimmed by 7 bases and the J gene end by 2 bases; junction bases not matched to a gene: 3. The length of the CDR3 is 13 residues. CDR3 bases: TGTGCCAGCAAGCGGGGCTACACAGATACGCAGTATTTT. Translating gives CASKRGYTDTQYF.

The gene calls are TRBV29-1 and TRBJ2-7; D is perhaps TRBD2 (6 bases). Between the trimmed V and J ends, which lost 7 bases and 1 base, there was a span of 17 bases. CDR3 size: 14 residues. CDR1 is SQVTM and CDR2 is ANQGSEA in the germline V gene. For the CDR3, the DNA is TGCAGCGGGAGGGTCGGTTACGGGTCCTACGAGCAGTACTTC. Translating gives CSGRVGYGSYEQYF.

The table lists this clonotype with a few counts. CDR3: CSARDHTSTFYEQYF. Here the CDR3 DNA reads TGCAGTGCTAGAGATCACACTAGCACCTTCTACGAGCAGTACTTC. The chain combines TRBV20-1 with TRBJ2-7; TRBD2 is a possible D gene (6 bases). Trimming took 0 bases from V and 3 from J, leaving 15 bases between them. The CDR3 spans 15 residues. In germline, CDR1 is DFQATT, CDR2 SNEGSKA (reference sequence).

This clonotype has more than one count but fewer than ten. The CDR3 bases are TGTGCCAGCAGCTTAGGCCGCACTGTTCCCAATGAGCAGTTCTTC. Translated: CASSLGRTVPNEQFF. The rearrangement joins TRBV7-9 to TRBJ2-1; D gene unclear. Germline V gene data show CDR1 as SEHNR and CDR2 as FQNEAQ (reference sequence). V was pared by 1 base and J by 6 bases, with 13 bases between. The CDR3 has 15 amino acids. The full variable domain, with the rest looked up from reference TRBV7-9 and TRBJ2-1, is DTGVSQNPRHKITKRGQNVTFRCDPISEHNRLYWYRQTLGQGPEFLTYFQNEAQLEKSRLLSDRFSAERPKGSFSTLEIQRTEQGDSAMYLCASSLGRTVPNEQFFGPGTRLTVL.

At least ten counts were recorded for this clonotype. The CDR3 sequence is CASSSLGLAAYNEQFF. CDR3 DNA: TGTGCCAGCAGCTCCCTTGGACTAGCGGCATACAATGAGCAGTTCTTC. The chain has TRBV12-3 or TRBV12-4 and TRBJ2-1, with 10 bases fitting TRBD2. The CDR3 loop spans 16 amino acids. The V and J ends lost 6 bases and 4 bases, in that order; junction bases with no gene match: 9.

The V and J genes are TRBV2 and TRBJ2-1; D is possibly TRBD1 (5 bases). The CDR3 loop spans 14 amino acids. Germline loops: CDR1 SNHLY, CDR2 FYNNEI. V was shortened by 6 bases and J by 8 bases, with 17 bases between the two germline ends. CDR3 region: CASSLGPSKDEQFF. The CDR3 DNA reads TGTGCCAGCAGCCTGGGGCCGTCCAAGGATGAGCAGTTCTTC.

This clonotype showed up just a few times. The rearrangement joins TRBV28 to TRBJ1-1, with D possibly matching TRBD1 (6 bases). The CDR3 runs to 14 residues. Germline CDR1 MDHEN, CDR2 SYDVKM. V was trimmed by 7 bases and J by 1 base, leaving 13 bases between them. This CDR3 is CASTRAGENTEAFF. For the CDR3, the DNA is TGTGCCAGCACTCGGGCAGGGGAGAACACTGAAGCTTTCTTT. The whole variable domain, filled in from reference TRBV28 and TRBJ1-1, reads DVKVTQSSRYLVKRTGEKVFLECVQDMDHENMFWYRQDPGLGLRLIYFSYDVKMKEKGDIPEGYSVSREKKERFSLILESASTNQTSMYLCASTRAGENTEAFFGQGTRLTVV.

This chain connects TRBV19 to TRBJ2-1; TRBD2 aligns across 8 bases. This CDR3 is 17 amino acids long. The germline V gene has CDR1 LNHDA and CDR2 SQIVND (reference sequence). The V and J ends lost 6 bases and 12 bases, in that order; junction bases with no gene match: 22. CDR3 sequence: CASSTRSGLVIPQGQFF. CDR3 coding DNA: TGTGCCAGTAGCACCCGGTCGGGACTAGTGATACCACAGGGGCAGTTCTTC.

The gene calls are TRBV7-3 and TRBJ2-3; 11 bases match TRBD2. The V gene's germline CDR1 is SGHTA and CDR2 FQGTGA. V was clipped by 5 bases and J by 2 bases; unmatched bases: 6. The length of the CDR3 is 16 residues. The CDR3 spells CASSTLSGGDTDTQYF. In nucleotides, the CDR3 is TGTGCCAGCAGCACACTTAGCGGGGGGGACACAGATACGCAGTATTTT.

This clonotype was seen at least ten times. CDR3 sequence reads: CASSVTSGGALDTQYF. The CDR3 coding sequence is TGCGCCAGCAGCGTGACTAGCGGGGGGGCCTTAGATACGCAGTATTTT. The chain carries TRBV5-1 and TRBJ2-3, with TRBD2 matching 14 bases. Germline V gene sequence: CDR1 SGHRS, CDR2 YFSETQ. The CDR3 length is 16 residues. V lost 4 bases, J lost 5 bases, and 6 bases stayed unmatched.

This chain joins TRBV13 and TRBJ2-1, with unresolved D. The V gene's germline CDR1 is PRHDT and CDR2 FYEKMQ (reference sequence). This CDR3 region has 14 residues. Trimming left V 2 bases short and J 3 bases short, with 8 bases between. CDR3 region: CASSLRHFYNEQFF. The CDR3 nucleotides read TGTGCCAGCAGCTTAAGACATTTCTACAATGAGCAGTTCTTC.

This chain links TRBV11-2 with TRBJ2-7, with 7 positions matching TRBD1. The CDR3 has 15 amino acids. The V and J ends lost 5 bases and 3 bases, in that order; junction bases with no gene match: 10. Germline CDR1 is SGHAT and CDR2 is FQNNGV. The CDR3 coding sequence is TGTGCCAGCAGCCATAGAACTGACAGGGACTACGAGCAGTACTTC. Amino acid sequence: CASSHRTDRDYEQYF.

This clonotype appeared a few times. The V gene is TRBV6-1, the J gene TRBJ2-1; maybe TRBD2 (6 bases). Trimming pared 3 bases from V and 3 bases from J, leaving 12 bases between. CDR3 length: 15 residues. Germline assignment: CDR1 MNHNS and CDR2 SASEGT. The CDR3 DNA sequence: TGTGCCAGCAGTGATGGGGGGAAAAACTACAATGAGCAGTTCTTC. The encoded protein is CASSDGGKNYNEQFF.

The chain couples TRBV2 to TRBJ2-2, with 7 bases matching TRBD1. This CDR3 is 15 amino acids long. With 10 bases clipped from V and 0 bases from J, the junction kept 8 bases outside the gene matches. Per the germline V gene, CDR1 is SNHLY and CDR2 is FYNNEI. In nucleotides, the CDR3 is TGTGCCACTACAGGGGCGTCTTCGAACACCGGGGAGCTGTTTTTT. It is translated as CATTGASSNTGELFF.

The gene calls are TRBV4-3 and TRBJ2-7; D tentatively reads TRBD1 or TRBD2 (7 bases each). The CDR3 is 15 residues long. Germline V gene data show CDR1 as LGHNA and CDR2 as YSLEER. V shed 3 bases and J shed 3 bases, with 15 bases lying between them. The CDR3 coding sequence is TGCGCCAGCAGCCATAGACAGGGAGGGGGCTACGAGCAGTACTTC. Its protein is CASSHRQGGGYEQYF.

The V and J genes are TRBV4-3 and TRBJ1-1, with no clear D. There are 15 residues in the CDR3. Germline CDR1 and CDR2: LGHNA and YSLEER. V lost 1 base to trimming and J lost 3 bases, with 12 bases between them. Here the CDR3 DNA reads TGCGCCAGCAGCCAAGGGAACAGAAAATACACTGAAGCTTTCTTT. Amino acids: CASSQGNRKYTEAFF.

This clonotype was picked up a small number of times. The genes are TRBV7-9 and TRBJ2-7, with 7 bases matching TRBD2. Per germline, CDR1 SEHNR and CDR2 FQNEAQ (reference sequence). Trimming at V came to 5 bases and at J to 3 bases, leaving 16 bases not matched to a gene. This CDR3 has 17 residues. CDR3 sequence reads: CASSPLLGGSKGYEQYF. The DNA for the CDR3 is TGTGCCAGCAGCCCCCTGTTGGGCGGGAGTAAAGGCTACGAGCAGTACTTC.

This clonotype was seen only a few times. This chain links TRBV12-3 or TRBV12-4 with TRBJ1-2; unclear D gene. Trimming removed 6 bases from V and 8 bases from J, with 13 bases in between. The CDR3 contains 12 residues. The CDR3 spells CASSAIRGGYTF. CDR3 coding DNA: TGTGCCAGCAGCGCCATACGAGGGGGCTACACCTTC.

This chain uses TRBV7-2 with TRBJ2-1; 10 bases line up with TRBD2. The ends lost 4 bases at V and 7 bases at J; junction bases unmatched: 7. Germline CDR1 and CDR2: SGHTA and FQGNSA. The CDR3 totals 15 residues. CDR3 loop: CASSSRLAGHNEQFF. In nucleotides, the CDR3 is TGTGCCAGCAGCTCCAGACTAGCGGGTCATAATGAGCAGTTCTTC.

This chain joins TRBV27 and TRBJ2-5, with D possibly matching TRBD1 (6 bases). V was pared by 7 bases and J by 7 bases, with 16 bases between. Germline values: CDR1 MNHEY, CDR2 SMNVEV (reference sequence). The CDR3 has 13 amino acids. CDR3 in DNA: TGTGCCAGCACCAACAGGGCCGAAGGGACCCAGTACTTC. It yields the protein CASTNRAEGTQYF.

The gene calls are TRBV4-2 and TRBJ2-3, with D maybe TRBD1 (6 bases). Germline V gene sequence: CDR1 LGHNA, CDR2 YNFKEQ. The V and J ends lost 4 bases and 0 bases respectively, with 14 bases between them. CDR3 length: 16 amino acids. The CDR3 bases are TGTGCCAGCAGCCGGGACGGACAGATTAGCACAGATACGCAGTATTTT. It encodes CASSRDGQISTDTQYF.

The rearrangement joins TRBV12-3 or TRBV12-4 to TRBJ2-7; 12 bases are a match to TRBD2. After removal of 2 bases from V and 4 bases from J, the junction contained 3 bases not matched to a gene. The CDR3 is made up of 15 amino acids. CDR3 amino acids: CASSLTSGGFYEQYF. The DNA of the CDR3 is TGTGCCAGCAGTTTAACTAGCGGGGGGTTTTACGAGCAGTACTTC.

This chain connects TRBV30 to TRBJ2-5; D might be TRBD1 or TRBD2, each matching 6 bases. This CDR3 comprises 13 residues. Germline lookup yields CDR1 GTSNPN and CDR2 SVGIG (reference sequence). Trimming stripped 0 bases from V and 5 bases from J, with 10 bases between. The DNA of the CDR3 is TGTGCCTGGAGTGTAGGGGGGCTGGAGACCCAGTACTTC. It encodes CAWSVGGLETQYF.

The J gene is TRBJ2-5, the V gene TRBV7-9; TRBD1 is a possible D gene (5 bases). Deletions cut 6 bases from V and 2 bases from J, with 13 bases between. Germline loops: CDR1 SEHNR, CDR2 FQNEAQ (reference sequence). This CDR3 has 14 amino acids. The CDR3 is CASRKGMPQETQYF. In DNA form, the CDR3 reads TGTGCCAGCAGAAAGGGGATGCCTCAAGAGACCCAGTACTTC.